This entry describes one T cell receptor beta chain. The data were taken from a study of control samples from healthy donors and cancer patients. J lost 4 bases, V lost 3 bases, and 8 bases had no gene match. The CDR3 is made up of 16 amino acids. CDR1 is SGHNT, CDR2 YENEEA, per germline. Here immunoSEQ multiplex PCR was the method, and the copy in TCRdb shows in-frame clones only, minus some. Counted here are about 130,000 clones, under 90% occurring once; the ten biggest clones make up approximately 8%. The gene calls are TRBV11-3 and TRBJ2-1, with 8 bases fitting TRBD2. The sequence derives from a man aged 50-60 years with head and neck cancer. The sequenced sample consisted of PBMCs. The CDR3: CASSLRVAGTYNEQFF. The CDR3 region has the DNA TGTGCCAGCAGCTTGAGGGTAGCGGGAACTTACAATGAGCAGTTCTTC.